A selection of T cell receptor beta chains follows, all from one sample in a study of human T cells and chemical hapten exposure. Each CDR3 protein gets one entry after TCRdb re-called the RACE reads with MiXCR. The table has more than 80,000 distinct CDR3 sequences, approximately 11% seen once. Specimen: whole blood, collected in connection with sensitization to the hapten diphenylcyclopropenone (DPC). These receptors came from a woman aged 55-69 years with alopecia areata. Some clones in this sample may be carry-over from other donors' samples. Both conserved end residues are part of each CDR3. The D gene is left open where the match is weak. Expanded clones are given a class, and other clones once, few, many or no size at all.

clone size,D gene,J gene,V gene,CDR3 DNA,CDR3 protein
many,TRBD2,TRBJ2-3,TRBV7-3,TGTGCCAGCAGCCCGCGACTAGCGGGGGAGGGAGATACGCAGTATTTT,CASSPRLAGEGDTQYF
-,TRBD1,TRBJ2-7,TRBV7-8,TGTGCCAGCAGCTGGACAGGGGGCTGGGACGAGCAGTACTTC,CASSWTGGWDEQYF
large,-,TRBJ2-3,TRBV27,TGTGCCAGCAGCTCCTTCCCCCGTAAAGATACGCAGTATTTT,CASSSFPRKDTQYF
many,-,TRBJ1-5,TRBV12-5,TGTGCTAGTGGTTTGCTAGGTCAGCCCCAGCATTTT,CASGLLGQPQHF
many,TRBD1,TRBJ2-7,TRBV6-6,TGTGCCAGCAATACCCCATCGACAGGGAACGAGCAGTACTTC,CASNTPSTGNEQYF
many,-,TRBJ1-6,TRBV7-9,TGTGCCAGCAGCTCGGGAGGGGACGGGGATAATTCACCCCTCCACTTT,CASSSGGDGDNSPLHF
few,TRBD1,TRBJ1-5,TRBV6-6,TGTGCCAGTCGGGACAGGAACAATCAGCCCCAGCATTTT,CASRDRNNQPQHF
-,-,TRBJ1-2,TRBV27,TGTGCCAGCAGACCACGCGGCTTAGCTAACTATGGCTACACCTTC,CASRPRGLANYGYTF
many,-,TRBJ1-2,TRBV12-3/TRBV12-4,TGTGCCAGCAGTCCCCCCCCGGGCTACACCTTC,CASSPPPGYTF
-,-,TRBJ1-5,TRBV29-1,TGCAGCGTTGGGGGGTTCAATCAGCCCCAGCATTTT,CSVGGFNQPQHF
few,-,TRBJ2-3,TRBV30,TGTGCCTGGGTGGGGAGCACAGATACGCAGTATTTT,CAWVGSTDTQYF